This is a list of T cell receptor beta chains from one sample in a study of brain T cells in children with intractable seizures. Repertoires were generated with immunoSEQ multiplex PCR, while TCRdb's copy carries only in-frame clones and drops some. The sample has tens of thousands of clones, 93% seen once. The source was peripheral blood, collected at surgery. The receptors originated from a boy younger than two with tuberous sclerosis and intractable seizures. The CDR3 runs from the conserved cysteine through the conserved F or W. A D gene is named only where the DNA matches it firmly. Part of the rows lack a size; the others show once, few, many or a class for expanded clones.

TRBJ2-5 | NA | TRBV9 | NA | TGTGCCAGCAGCGTAGACGGGACTCCTTATTTAGAGACCCAGTACTTC | CASSVDGTPYLETQYF
TRBJ1-1 | NA | TRBV10-3 | NA | TGTGCCACCCAACAGGGAGAGGGGACTGAAGCTTTCTTT | CATQQGEGTEAFF
TRBJ2-3 | NA | TRBV9 | TRBD2 | TGTGCCAGCAGCTCGAAACCCGGGCGGGAGGGCCTCGATACGCAGTATTTT | CASSSKPGREGLDTQYF
TRBJ1-6 | few | TRBV14 | TRBD1 | TGTGCCAGCAGCCAGCGGACAGGGGGCATTTCACCCCTCCACTTT | CASSQRTGGISPLHF
TRBJ2-7 | NA | TRBV7-9 | TRBD1 | TGTGCCAGCAGCGCGTTAGGGACAGCAAACAACGAGCAGTACTTC | CASSALGTANNEQYF
TRBJ2-2 | NA | TRBV30 | TRBD2 | TGTGCCTGGACTCGCCGGGGGGACGGGGAGCTGTTTTTT | CAWTRRGDGELFF
TRBJ2-7 | NA | TRBV5-8 | TRBD1 | TGTGCCAGCAGCTTGTATTGGACAGGTGCCTACGAGCAGTACTTC | CASSLYWTGAYEQYF
TRBJ1-4 | NA | TRBV30 | NA | TGTGCCCTAGGAGGGGAGGTCTCAACTAATGAAAAACTGTTTTTT | CALGGEVSTNEKLFF
TRBJ2-7 | NA | TRBV23-1 | NA | TGCGCCAGCCCGACAGACCTCCTCCCCGGGGGCTACGAGCAGTACTTC | CASPTDLLPGGYEQYF
TRBJ2-1 | NA | TRBV27 | NA | TGTGCCAGCAGTTCCACGGGGGAACTCTCCTACAATGAGCAGTTCTTC | CASSSTGELSYNEQFF
TRBJ1-1 | NA | TRBV11-3 | NA | TGTGCCAGCAGCTCAGGCACGGGAAACACTGAAGCTTTCTTT | CASSSGTGNTEAFF
TRBJ2-2 | NA | TRBV29-1 | TRBD2 | TGCAGCGTGTTGGGCGGGGGGACTAACACCGGGGAGCTGTTTTTT | CSVLGGGTNTGELFF
TRBJ1-1 | once | TRBV2 | NA | TGTGCCAGCAGTGCCATTAGGGTAATGAACACTGAAGCTTTCTTT | CASSAIRVMNTEAFF
TRBJ2-1 | NA | TRBV7-9 | NA | TGTGCCAGCAGCTTGAGGAAAAACTCCTACAATGAGCAGTTCTTC | CASSLRKNSYNEQFF
TRBJ1-4 | NA | TRBV7-3 | NA | TGTGCCAGCAGCTTAGAAGGGTGTGATGAAAAACTGTTTTTT | CASSLEGCDEKLFF
TRBJ1-6 | NA | TRBV4-1 | NA | TGCGCCAGCAGCCAAACAAACTTCGATTCACCCCTCCACTTT | CASSQTNFDSPLHF
TRBJ1-2 | NA | TRBV6-6 | TRBD1 | TGTGCCAGCAGTTGGACAGGGCAGGTTGATGGCTACACCTTC | CASSWTGQVDGYTF
TRBJ2-5 | NA | TRBV12-3/TRBV12-4 | NA | TGTGCCAGCAGTTTTTCGGAGACCCAGTACTTC | CASSFSETQYF
TRBJ2-2 | NA | TRBV19 | NA | TGTGCCAGTAGTATAGCGGGAGCCTACACCGGGGAGCTGTTTTTT | CASSIAGAYTGELFF
TRBJ2-7 | NA | TRBV9 | TRBD2 | TGTGCCAGCAGCTCAGAGAGGGGACTAGCTGACACCTACGAGCAGTACTTC | CASSSERGLADTYEQYF
TRBJ2-7 | NA | TRBV20-1 | NA | TGCAGTGCTAGTAAAGGGACCTTGGCGGCCGAGCAGTACTTC | CSASKGTLAAEQYF
TRBJ1-6 | NA | TRBV30 | NA | TGTGCCTGGAGTGTAGGCCGAGGCCGGGGGTCACCCCTCCACTTT | CAWSVGRGRGSPLHF
TRBJ1-2 | NA | TRBV3-1/TRBV3-2 | NA | TGTGCCAGCAGCCAGAACTTTGGTTCGAACTACACCTTC | CASSQNFGSNYTF
TRBJ2-3 | once | TRBV10-2 | TRBD1 | TGCGCCAGCAGTGAGTCGTCGGAGCGGAGCCGTGAGACACTAGTAGGGGGCGGGGATACGCAGTATTTT | CASSESSERSRETLVGGGDTQYF